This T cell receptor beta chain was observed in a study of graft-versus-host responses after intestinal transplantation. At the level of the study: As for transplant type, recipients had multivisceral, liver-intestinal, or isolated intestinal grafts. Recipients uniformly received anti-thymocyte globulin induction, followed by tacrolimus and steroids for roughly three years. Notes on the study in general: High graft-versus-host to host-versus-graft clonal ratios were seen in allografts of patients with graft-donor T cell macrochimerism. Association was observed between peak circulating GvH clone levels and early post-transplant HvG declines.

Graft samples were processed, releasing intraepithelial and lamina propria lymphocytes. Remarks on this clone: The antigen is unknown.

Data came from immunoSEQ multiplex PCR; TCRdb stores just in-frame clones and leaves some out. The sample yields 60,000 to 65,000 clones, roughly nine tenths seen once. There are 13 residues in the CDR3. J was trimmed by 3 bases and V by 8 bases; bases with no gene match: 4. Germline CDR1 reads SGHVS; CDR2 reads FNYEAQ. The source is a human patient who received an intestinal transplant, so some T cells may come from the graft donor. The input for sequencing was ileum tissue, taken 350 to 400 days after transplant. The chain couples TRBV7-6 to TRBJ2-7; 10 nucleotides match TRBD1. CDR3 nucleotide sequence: TGTGCCAGCTCCCGGGACAGGGGCTACGAGCAGTACTTC. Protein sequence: CASSRDRGYEQYF.